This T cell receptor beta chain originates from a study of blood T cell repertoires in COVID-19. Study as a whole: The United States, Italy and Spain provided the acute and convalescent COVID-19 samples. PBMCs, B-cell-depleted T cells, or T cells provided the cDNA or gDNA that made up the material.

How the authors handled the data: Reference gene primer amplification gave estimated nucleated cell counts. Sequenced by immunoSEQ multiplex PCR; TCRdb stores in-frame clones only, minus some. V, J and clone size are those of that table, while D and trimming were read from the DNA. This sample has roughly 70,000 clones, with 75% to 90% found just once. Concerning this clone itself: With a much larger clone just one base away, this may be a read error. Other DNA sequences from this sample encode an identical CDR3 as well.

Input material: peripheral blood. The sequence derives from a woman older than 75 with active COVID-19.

This CDR3 is CASSHGQGRRQPQHF. CDR3 sequence (DNA): TGTGCCAGCAGTCATGGACAGGGTAGGCGTCAGCCTCAGCATTTT. The chain couples TRBV28 to TRBJ1-5, with 8 bases lining up with TRBD1. This CDR3 is built from 15 residues. The germline V gene has CDR1 MDHEN and CDR2 SYDVKM.